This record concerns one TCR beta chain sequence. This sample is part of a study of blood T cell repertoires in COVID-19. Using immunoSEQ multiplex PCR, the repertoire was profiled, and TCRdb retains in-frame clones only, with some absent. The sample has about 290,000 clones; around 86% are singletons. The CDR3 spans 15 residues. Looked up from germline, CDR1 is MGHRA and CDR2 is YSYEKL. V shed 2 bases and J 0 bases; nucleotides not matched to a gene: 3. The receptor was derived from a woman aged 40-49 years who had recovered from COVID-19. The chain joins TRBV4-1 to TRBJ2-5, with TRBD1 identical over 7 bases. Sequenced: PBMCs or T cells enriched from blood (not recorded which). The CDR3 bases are TGCGCCAGCAGCCAAACAGGGGCCTACCAAGAGACCCAGTACTTC. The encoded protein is CASSQTGAYQETQYF.